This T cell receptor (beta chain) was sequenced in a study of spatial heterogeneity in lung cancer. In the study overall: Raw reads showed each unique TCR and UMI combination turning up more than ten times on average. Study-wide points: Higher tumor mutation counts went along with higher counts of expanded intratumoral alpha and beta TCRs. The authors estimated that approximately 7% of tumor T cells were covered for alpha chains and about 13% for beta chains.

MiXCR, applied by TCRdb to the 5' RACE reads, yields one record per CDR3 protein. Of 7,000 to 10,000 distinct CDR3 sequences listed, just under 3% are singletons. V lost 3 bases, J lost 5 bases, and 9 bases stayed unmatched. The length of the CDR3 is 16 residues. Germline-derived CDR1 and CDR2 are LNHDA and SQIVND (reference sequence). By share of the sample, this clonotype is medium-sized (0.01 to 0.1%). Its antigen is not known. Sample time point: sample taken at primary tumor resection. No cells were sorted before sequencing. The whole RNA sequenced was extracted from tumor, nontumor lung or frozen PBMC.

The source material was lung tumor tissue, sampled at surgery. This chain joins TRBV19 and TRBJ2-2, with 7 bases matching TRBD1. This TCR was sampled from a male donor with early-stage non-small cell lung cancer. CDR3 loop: CASSITQGQRTGELFF. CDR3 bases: TGTGCCAGTAGTATTACCCAGGGACAGCGAACCGGGGAGCTGTTTTTT.